This T cell receptor beta chain originates from a study of long-term antiretroviral therapy in people with HIV (dated by TCRdb to about 2022). About the investigation overall: The earliest samples were collected roughly a decade before the 2015 WHO recommendation for immediate ART, at a time when ART was usually postponed until CD4 counts fell. This retrospective serial study examined whether starting ART and sustained HIV suppression were associated with changes in the composition and diversity of the TRB repertoire in peripheral blood. From some 30 adults with confirmed HIV infection, the cohort provided 150 to 200 cryopreserved PBMC samples, gathered serially across a mean of approximately six years (range 1-12). Among the 30 or so participants with HIV, eleven were female. Test extractions of a monoclonal T-cell line alongside approximately 34 polyclonal samples showed no cross-contamination during QIAcube processing. The full study reports these points: Because pre-ART samples had limited cell numbers, profiling was done on unsorted PBMC rather than on sorted CD4+ and CD8+ T cells. Inferences about post-ART repertoire changes are limited because no data were available on ART adherence, viral resistance or therapy changes. HIV repertoires had narrower CDR3 length ranges than controls, and the network structure suggested an antigen-experienced repertoire that shifted only slightly toward naive after ART. Because PBMC availability was limited, only the TCR beta chain was sequenced, with no alpha chain pairing. The samples span the years 2004 to 2017, and the ART regimens used at that time may not be as effective as current regimens. Starting ART was linked to a significant rise in TRB diversity, yet even with long-term ART the diversity remained significantly lower than in transplant donor controls. The repertoire was dominated across all time points by expanded TRB clones identified before ART initiation, although this dominance was seen to fluctuate and to decrease in many PLHIV after ART.

Inclusion was restricted to participants for whom at least one PBMC sample before ART initiation and at least two post-ART samples were available. Treatment was received in the United States of America by all participants with HIV. Before DNA extraction, cryopreserved samples of about 0.95-11 million PBMC were thawed and washed. At the time of the earliest PBMC sample, participants with HIV were aged between about 20 and 54 years. Per participant, PBMC samples came from 1-4 timepoints prior to ART initiation and 2-8 timepoints following ART initiation, for a median of 7 samples. For every participant, serial HIV viral load, CD4+ T-cell count, ART history and demographic data were obtained. A Qiagen kit on a QIAcube was used to extract genomic DNA from unsorted PBMC, with samples processed in batches of 12. The junction carries 10 bases between V and J, which are trimmed by 6 bases and 7 bases respectively. Its CDR3 holds 12 amino acids, cysteine through phenylalanine. This entry keeps only the CDR3 DNA: 36 bases, framed from base 1. From a lookup of the germline V gene, CDR1 and CDR2 are MNHNS and SASEGT.

The immunoSEQ hsTCRB v3.0 assay was used at survey level resolution to sequence the TRB variable region. The targeted TRB sequencing depth was 40,000-50,000 T-cell genomes per sample. TRB libraries were pooled and sequenced on an Illumina MiSeq using a v3 150-cycle kit. As for the original processing: Repertoire analysis was run in R within a reproducible Nextflow workflow that covered QC, data transformation and analysis. LymphoSeq2, an R package for AIRR-Seq data exploration, was used to implement custom analyses. A few samples that produced fewer than 5000 total TRB sequences were removed, so about 200 HIV repertoires were analyzed. Among the 180 to 200 retained HIV repertoires, 55 to 65 were collected before ART initiation and 120 to 140 after ART initiation. Repertoires were downsampled to 5000 TRB nucleotide sequences, with summary statistics averaged over 100 downsampling iterations. The analysis kept only TRB sequences whose CDR3 regions were at least seven amino acids long. Diversity was measured with a Shannon entropy-derived clonality score and the Gini coefficient. In repertoire networks, the top 5000 CDR3 amino acid sequences were linked whenever an edit distance of one separated two sequences. Antigen specificity groups and MHC restriction were predicted for TRB CDR3 amino acid sequences with GLIPH2. CDR3 amino acid sequences were matched against VDJdb and McPAS-TCR to flag known CMV, EBV, HIV or tissue antigen associations. Pre-ART, post-ART and control groups were compared with Wilcoxon signed-rank tests and Holm-Bonferroni correction. Drawn from immuneACCESS, this table holds only the in-frame rearrangements with V and J called that TCRdb kept. Clones are partly lost; checked studies trace under half to an unresolved V gene and leave the rest unexplained. V and J calls and clone size are as listed in that table; D and trimming were resolved from the DNA. The sample records around 16,000 clones, approximately 75% of which are singletons. Together, the top ten hold 14% of the sample.

With respect to this clone: Its antigen specificity is not known. Within one base of it there is no much larger clone, and no base qualities were kept.

The source material was unsorted PBMCs, sampled 1.5 years before starting antiretroviral therapy. The receptor comes from a woman aged 45 to 65 with HIV. The chain is made from TRBV6-1 and TRBJ2-1; confidence is insufficient to name the D gene. In nucleotide form, the sequence is TGTGCCAGCAGCCACGTGAGGAATGAGCAGTTCTTC. It codes for CASSHVRNEQFF.